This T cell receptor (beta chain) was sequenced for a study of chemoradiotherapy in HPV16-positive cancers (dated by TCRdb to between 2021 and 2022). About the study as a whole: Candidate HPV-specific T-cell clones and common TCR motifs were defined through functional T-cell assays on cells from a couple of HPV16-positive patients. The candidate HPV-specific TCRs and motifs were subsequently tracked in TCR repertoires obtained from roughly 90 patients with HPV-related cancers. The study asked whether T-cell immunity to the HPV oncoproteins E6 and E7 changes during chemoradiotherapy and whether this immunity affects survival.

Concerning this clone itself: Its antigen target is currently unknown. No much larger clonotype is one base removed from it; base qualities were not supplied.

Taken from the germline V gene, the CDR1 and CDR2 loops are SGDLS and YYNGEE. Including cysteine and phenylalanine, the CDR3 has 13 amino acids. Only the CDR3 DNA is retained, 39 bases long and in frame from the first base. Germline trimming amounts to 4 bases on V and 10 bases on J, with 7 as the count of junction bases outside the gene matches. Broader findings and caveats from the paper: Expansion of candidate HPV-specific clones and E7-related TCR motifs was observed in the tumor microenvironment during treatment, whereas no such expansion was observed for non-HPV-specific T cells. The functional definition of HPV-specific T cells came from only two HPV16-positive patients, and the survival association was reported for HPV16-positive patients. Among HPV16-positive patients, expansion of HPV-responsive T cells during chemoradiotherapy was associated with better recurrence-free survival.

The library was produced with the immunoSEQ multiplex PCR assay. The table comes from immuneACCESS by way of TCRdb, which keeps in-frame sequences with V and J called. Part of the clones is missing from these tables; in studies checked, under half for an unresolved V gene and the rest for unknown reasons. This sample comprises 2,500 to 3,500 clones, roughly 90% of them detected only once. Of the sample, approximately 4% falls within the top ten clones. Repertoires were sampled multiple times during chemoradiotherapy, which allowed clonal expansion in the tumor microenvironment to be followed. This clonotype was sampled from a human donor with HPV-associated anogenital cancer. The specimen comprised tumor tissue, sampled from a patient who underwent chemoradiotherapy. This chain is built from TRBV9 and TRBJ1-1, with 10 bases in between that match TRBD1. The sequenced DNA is TGTGCCAGCAGCCCTGGACAGGGGGTGAGAGCTTTCTTT. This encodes CASSPGQGVRAFF.